This paragraph reports one T cell receptor beta chain. One base away lies a much larger clone, so this may be a sequencing read error. Some clones are missing from TCRdb's copy, which holds only in-frame ones; the method was immunoSEQ multiplex PCR. The sample has 400,000 to 500,000 clones, 88% seen once; the top ten hold about 4%. These data belong to a study of Ad26.COV2.S vaccination and SARS-CoV-2 variants. Treatment of the sample: around 19 received Ad26.COV2.S at low or high dose, single or two shots; five or six received placebo; per-sample allocation not given. Samples were taken on day 63 after the first vaccine or placebo injection. The CDR3 extends over 13 amino acids. Germline V gene sequence: CDR1 MDHEN, CDR2 SYDVKM. Germline trimming cut 3 bases from V and 4 bases from J; bases unmatched to any gene: 2.

This sequence joins TRBV28 and TRBJ1-2; TRBD1 matches 7 bases. The starting material was peripheral blood, obtained in a trial of Ad26.COV2.S vaccine versus placebo. The sequence came from a person aged 18-65 years who received the Ad26.COV2.S COVID-19 vaccine or a placebo. For the CDR3, the DNA is TGTGCCAGCAGTTTGGACAGGTCCTATGGCTACACCTTC. This translates into CASSLDRSYGYTF.